Sequencing of this T cell receptor (beta chain) was carried out in a study of blood T cell repertoires in COVID-19. Study summary: COVID-19 samples collected from the United States, Italy and Spain covered acute and convalescent phases.

This clone came up once. The assay was immunoSEQ multiplex PCR, and TCRdb's table has in-frame clones only and misses some. Of roughly 430,000 clones listed, nearly 90% were seen once; the top ten hold about 1.5%. The germline V gene has CDR1 SQVTM and CDR2 ANQGSEA. V was clipped by 6 bases and J by 1 base, with 15 bases between them. The CDR3 extends over 15 amino acids. This receptor was obtained from a woman aged 18-30 years who had been exposed to COVID-19. The chain combines TRBV29-1 with TRBJ2-2; D perhaps matches TRBD2 (6 bases). The sequenced material came from PBMCs or T cells enriched from blood (not recorded which). CDR3 amino acids: CSVAGTRQNTGELFF. CDR3 DNA sequence: TGCAGCGTGGCGGGGACCCGACAGAACACCGGGGAGCTGTTTTTT.